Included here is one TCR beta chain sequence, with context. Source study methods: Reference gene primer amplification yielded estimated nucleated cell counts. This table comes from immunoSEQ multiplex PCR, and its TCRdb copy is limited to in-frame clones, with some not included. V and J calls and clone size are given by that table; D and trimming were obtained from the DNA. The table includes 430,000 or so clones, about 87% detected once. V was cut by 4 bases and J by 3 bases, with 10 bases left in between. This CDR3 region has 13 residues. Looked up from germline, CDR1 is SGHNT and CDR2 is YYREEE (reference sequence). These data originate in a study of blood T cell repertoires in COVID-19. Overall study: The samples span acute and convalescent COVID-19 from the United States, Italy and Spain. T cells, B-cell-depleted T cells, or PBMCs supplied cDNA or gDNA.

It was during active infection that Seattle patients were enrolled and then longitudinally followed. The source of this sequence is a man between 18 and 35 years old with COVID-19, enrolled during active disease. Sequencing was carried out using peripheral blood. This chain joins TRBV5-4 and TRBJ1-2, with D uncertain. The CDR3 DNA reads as TGTGCCAGCAGCGCGGGGAGCCACTATGGCTACACCTTC. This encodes CASSAGSHYGYTF.